This T cell receptor (beta chain) was recovered during a study of regulatory T cells in long-lasting Graves disease. General study points: Sampling was limited to peripheral blood rather than thyroid tissue.

On this clonotype itself: Its target is unknown.

This CDR3 has 13 residues. V shed 6 bases and J shed 4 bases, with 9 bases lying between them. Germline CDR1 and CDR2: SGHVS and FNYEAQ. Arm-PCR of CDR3 regions and iRepertoire HTBI primers were used to build TCR beta libraries. MiXCR, run by TCRdb on the multiplex PCR reads, gives a single entry per CDR3 protein. Altogether some 350,000 distinct CDR3 sequences are present, 15% to 20% being singletons, with the ten largest covering 20% to 25%. Time point described: newly diagnosed GD, antithyroid drugs for less than 3 months. From RNA extracted from PBMCs, the TCR library was made. The authors drew patients from an endocrinology department in Xi'an, China. The same specimen was also included in a second study, on T cells in Graves' hyperthyroidism and ophthalmopathy. That paper adds: Newly diagnosed hyperthyroidism, duration under 2 months, in patients aged 18 to 65. Within blood appeared most thyroid clonotypes that had expanded above 0.001.

This TCR was recovered from a woman between 18 and 30 years old with Graves disease. V usage is TRBV7-6 and J usage is TRBJ2-2; possible D gene TRBD2, 5 bases. The input for sequencing was peripheral blood mononuclear cells (PBMCs), taken at new diagnosis, from a patient treated with antithyroid drugs. In DNA, the CDR3 is TGTGCCAGCAGGGGAGAAAGCACCGGGGAGCTGTTTTTT. As protein: CASRGESTGELFF.